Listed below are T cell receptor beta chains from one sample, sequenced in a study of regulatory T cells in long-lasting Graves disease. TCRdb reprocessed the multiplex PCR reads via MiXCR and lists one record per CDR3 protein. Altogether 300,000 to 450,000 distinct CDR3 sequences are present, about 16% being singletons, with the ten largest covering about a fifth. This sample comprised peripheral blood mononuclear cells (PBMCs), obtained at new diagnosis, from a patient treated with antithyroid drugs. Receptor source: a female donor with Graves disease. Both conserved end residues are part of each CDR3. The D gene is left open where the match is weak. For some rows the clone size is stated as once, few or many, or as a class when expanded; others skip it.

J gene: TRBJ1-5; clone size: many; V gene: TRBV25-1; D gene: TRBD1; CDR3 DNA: TGTGCCAGCAGTGAGGGGTTGGGACAGGGCATCCAGCCCCAGCATTTT; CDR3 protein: CASSEGLGQGIQPQHF
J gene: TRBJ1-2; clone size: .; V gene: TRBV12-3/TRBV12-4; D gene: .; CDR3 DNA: TGTGCCAGCAGTTACTCGAGTGGGCTTTATGGCTACACCTTC; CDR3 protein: CASSYSSGLYGYTF
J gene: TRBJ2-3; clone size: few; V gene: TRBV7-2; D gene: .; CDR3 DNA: TGTGCCAGCAGCTTGTATACTAGCACAGATACGCAGTATTTT; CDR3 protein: CASSLYTSTDTQYF
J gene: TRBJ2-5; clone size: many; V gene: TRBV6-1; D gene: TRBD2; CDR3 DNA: TGTGCCAGCAGCGATGGACTAGCGGACTTTAAAGAGACCCAGTACTTC; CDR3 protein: CASSDGLADFKETQYF
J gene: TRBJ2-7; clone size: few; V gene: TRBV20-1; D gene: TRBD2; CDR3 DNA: TGCAGTGCTAGAATCAGCGGGAGACGATACGAGCAGTACTTC; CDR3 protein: CSARISGRRYEQYF
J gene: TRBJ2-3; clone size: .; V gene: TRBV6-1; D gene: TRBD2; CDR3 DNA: TGTGCCAGCAGTGTACTAGCGGGAGATCGTGATACGCAGTATTTT; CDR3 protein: CASSVLAGDRDTQYF
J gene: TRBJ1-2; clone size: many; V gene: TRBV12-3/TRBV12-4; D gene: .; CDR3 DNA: TGTGCCAGCAGTTTAGGGCAACTGCGCACTGGCTACACCTTC; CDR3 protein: CASSLGQLRTGYTF
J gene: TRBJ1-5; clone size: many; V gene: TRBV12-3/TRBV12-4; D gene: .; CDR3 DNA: TGTGCCAGCAGTTTAGCGCAGGGCAGTCAGCCCCAGCATTTT; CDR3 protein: CASSLAQGSQPQHF
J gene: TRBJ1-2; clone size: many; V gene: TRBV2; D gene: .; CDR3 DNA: TGTGCCAGCAGTGATAGGGCAGGGCCGCGGTATGGCTACACCTTC; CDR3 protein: CASSDRAGPRYGYTF
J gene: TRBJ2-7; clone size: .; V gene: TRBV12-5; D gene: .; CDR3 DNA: TGTGCTAGTGGTTTGGTACGTGGTAGTGAGCTCGGGGACGAGCAGTACTTC; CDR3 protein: CASGLVRGSELGDEQYF
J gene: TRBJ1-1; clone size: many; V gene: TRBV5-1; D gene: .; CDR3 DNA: TGCGCCAGCAGACTGACACCCTTCAACACTGAAGCTTTCTTT; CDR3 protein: CASRLTPFNTEAFF
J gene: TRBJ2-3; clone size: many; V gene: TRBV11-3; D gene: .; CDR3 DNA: TGTGCCAGCAGCCCCGGCGGGGCTACCCCGATCACAGATACGCAGTATTTT; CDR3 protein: CASSPGGATPITDTQYF
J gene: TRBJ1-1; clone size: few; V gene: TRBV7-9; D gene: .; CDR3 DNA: TGTGCCAGCACCTTAGGGAGCCCCATCACTGAAGCTTTCTTT; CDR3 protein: CASTLGSPITEAFF
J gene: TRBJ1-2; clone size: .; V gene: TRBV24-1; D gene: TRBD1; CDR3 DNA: TGTGCCACCAGTGATTTAGGGGGACAGGGAACGTTGAACTATGGCTACACCTTC; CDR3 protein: CATSDLGGQGTLNYGYTF
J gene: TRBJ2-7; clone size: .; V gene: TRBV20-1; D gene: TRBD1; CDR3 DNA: TGCAGTGCGATAGGAGGGACAGGTCAATACTTC; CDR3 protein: CSAIGGTGQYF
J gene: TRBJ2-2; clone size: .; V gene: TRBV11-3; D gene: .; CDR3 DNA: TGTGCCAGCAGTGTTACAGGGATGAACACCGGGGAGCTGTTTTTT; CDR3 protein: CASSVTGMNTGELFF
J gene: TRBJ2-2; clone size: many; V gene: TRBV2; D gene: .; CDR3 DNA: TGTGCCAGCAGTGAAGGCCACGCGGTCGGGGAGCTGTTTTTT; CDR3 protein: CASSEGHAVGELFF
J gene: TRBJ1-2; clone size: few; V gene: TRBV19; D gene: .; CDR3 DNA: TGTGCCAGTAAAGTTGTGGGTGGACCTAACTATGGCTACACCTTC; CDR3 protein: CASKVVGGPNYGYTF
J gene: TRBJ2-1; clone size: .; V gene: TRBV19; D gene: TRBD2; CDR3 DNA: TGTGCCAGTAGTATAGATGCTAGCGGGGGTGTCTACAATGAGCAGTTCTTC; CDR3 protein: CASSIDASGGVYNEQFF
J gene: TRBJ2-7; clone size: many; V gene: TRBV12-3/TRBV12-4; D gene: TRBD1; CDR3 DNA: TGTGCCAGCAGTATCGGACAGGGTGCATCCTACGAGCAGTACTTC; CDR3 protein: CASSIGQGASYEQYF